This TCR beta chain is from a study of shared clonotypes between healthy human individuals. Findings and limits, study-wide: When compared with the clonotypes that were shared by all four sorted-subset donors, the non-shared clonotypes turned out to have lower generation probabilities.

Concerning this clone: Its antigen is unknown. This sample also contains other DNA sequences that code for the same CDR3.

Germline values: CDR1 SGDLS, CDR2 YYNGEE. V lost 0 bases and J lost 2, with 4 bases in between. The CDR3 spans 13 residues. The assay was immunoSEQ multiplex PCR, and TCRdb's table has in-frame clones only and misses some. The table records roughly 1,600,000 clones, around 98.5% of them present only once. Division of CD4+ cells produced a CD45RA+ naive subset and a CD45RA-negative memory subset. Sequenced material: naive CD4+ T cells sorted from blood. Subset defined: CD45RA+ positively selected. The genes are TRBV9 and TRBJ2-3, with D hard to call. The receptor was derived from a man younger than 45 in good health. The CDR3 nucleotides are TGTGCCAGCAGCGTAGCCGCCACAGATACGCAGTATTTT. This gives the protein CASSVAATDTQYF.